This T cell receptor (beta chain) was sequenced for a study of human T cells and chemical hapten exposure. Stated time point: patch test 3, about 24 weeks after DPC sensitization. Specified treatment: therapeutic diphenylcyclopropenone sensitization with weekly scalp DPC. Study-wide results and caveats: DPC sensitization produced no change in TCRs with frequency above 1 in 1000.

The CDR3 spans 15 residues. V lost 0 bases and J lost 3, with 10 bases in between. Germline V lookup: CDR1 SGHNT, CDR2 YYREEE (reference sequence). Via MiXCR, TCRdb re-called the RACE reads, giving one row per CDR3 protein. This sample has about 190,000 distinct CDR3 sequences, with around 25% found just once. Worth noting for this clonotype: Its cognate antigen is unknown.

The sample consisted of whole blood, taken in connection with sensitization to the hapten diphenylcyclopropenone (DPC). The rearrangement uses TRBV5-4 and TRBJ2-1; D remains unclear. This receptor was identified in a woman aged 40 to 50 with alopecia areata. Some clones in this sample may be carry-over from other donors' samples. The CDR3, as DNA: TGTGCCAGCAGCTTGGTGGAGCAGAACTACAATGAGCAGTTCTTC. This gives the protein CASSLVEQNYNEQFF.